These T cell receptor beta chains were read from a single sample in a study of response to subunit inactivated influenza vaccine. In TCRdb, the RT-PCR reads were re-called with MiXCR into one record per CDR3 protein. The sample has around 600,000 distinct CDR3 sequences, 11% seen once; the top ten hold approximately 10%. These same data were also listed under a study on T cells expressing NK-cell markers.

The material was PBMCs from blood, obtained on the day of vaccination. The receptors stem from a man aged 45-65 years who received an inactivated influenza vaccine. Each CDR3 is given with its conserved first and last residue. A D gene is named only where the DNA matches it firmly. The size entry is marked missing in some rows and otherwise reads once, few, many or a size class.

length,D,J,V,size,DNA,CDR3
16,-,TRBJ2-3,TRBV18,-,TGTGCCAGCTCACGGCAGGAGGGACGGGAAACAGATACGCAGTATTTT,CASSRQEGRETDTQYF
14,-,TRBJ2-3,TRBV12-3/TRBV12-4,-,TGTGCCAGCAATTTAGGAGGGCTCGCGGCTGAGCAGTATTTT,CASNLGGLAAEQYF
15,TRBD2,TRBJ2-7,TRBV4-1,-,TGCGCCAGCAGCCAAGAGGGGGGACTAGGGCACGAGCAGTACTTC,CASSQEGGLGHEQYF
14,-,TRBJ1-4,TRBV20-1,-,TGCAGTGCTAGACTGGCGCAGGACATTGAAAAACTGTTTTTT,CSARLAQDIEKLFF
16,-,TRBJ2-5,TRBV20-1,-,TGCAGTGCTAGATCCACCCCCCTACTCTTCCAAGAGACCCAGTACTTC,CSARSTPLLFQETQYF
14,TRBD2,TRBJ2-3,TRBV10-3,-,TGTGCCATCAGACAAGCGGGAGCTTCGGATACGCAGTATTTT,CAIRQAGASDTQYF
13,TRBD1,TRBJ2-7,TRBV15,-,TGTGCCACCAGCAGGGGACAGACCTACGAGCAGTACTTC,CATSRGQTYEQYF
12,-,TRBJ1-1,TRBV12-3/TRBV12-4,-,TGTGCCAGCAGAAAGGGGGGGACTGAAGCTTTCTTT,CASRKGGTEAFF
16,-,TRBJ2-1,TRBV7-2,few,TGTGCCAGCAGCTGGGAAGGGCTAGGCCCCTACAATGAGCAGTTCTTC,CASSWEGLGPYNEQFF
11,-,TRBJ1-1,TRBV29-1,many,TGCAGCGTTCGGGGCTACACTGAAGCTTTCTTT,CSVRGYTEAFF
13,TRBD1,TRBJ2-7,TRBV6-6,-,TGTGCCAGCACAAGGACAGGGTCCTACGAGCAGTACTTC,CASTRTGSYEQYF
16,-,TRBJ1-1,TRBV5-6,-,TGTGCCAGCAGCGTTGAGATGGGGGGCCGGAACACTGAAGCTTTCTTT,CASSVEMGGRNTEAFF
18,TRBD2,TRBJ2-3,TRBV28,many,TGTGCCAGCAGTTTTGTATATCGGTTCCAGCGGGAGCGGGATACGCAGTATTTT,CASSFVYRFQRERDTQYF
16,-,TRBJ1-3,TRBV7-2,-,TGTGCCAGCAGCTTAGAGTCCGGAATCTCTGGAAACACCATATATTTT,CASSLESGISGNTIYF
13,-,TRBJ2-5,TRBV7-9,-,TGTGCCAGCAGCTCTAGGGAGCAAGAGACCCAGTACTTC,CASSSREQETQYF
15,TRBD1,TRBJ2-7,TRBV5-1,few,TGCGCCAGCAGCCTTGGGACAGTCACAGCCTACGAGCAGTACTTC,CASSLGTVTAYEQYF
15,TRBD2,TRBJ2-1,TRBV29-1,-,TGCAGCGTGCTAGGACTAGCGGACTCCTACAATGAGCAGTTCTTC,CSVLGLADSYNEQFF
16,-,TRBJ2-7,TRBV28,-,TGTGCCAGCAGTTTCGACAGAGGACAGCGCTCCTACGAGCAGTACTTC,CASSFDRGQRSYEQYF
16,TRBD2,TRBJ2-7,TRBV9,many,TGTGCCAGCAGCGTAGAAGCGGGAGGGCCTGTCTACGAGCAGTACTTC,CASSVEAGGPVYEQYF
13,TRBD1,TRBJ2-3,TRBV7-2,-,TGTGCCAGCACAGGGGGCTCCACAGATACGCAGTATTTT,CASTGGSTDTQYF
14,TRBD1,TRBJ1-1,TRBV6-5,-,TGTGCCAGCAGTTACTCGACAGGGGTCACTGAAGCTTTCTTT,CASSYSTGVTEAFF
17,TRBD1,TRBJ2-3,TRBV7-9,-,TGTGCCAGCAGCTTACTGGGGACAGGGGCAAGCACAGATACGCAGTATTTT,CASSLLGTGASTDTQYF
14,-,TRBJ2-3,TRBV3-1,-,TGTGCCAGCAGGGGGGCTGTACGCACAGATACGCAGTATTTT,CASRGAVRTDTQYF
15,TRBD2,TRBJ2-2,TRBV11-2,many,TGTGCCAGCTCGTGGACTAGCGGAAACACCGGGGAGCTGTTTTTT,CASSWTSGNTGELFF
16,-,TRBJ1-1,TRBV7-2,few,TGTGCCAGCAGTAGAGGATACGGATTACTGAACACTGAAGCTTTCTTT,CASSRGYGLLNTEAFF
15,TRBD2,TRBJ2-2,TRBV10-3,-,TGTGCCATCAGTGCCACTAGCGGGATCCCCGGGGAGCTGTTTTTT,CAISATSGIPGELFF
14,TRBD1,TRBJ2-5,TRBV20-1,few,TGCAGTCCCAGGGGGCGGCTACTTGAGGAGACCCAGTACTTC,CSPRGRLLEETQYF
13,TRBD2,TRBJ2-5,TRBV30,few,TGTGCCTGGAGTGTCCTGGGAGGGGAGACCCAGTACTTC,CAWSVLGGETQYF
15,-,TRBJ2-7,TRBV5-1,-,TGCGCCAGCAGCTTGGACCCCCGGAATGCTTACGAGCAGTACTTC,CASSLDPRNAYEQYF
18,TRBD1,TRBJ2-2,TRBV7-6,once,TGTGCCAGCAGCTTAGCCTCCAGGACAGGGCGAGGGCCCGGGGAGCTGTTTTTT,CASSLASRTGRGPGELFF
11,-,TRBJ2-3,TRBV28,many,TGTGCCAGCAGTAACCGGGTAACGCAGTATTTT,CASSNRVTQYF
16,-,TRBJ2-5,TRBV28,-,TGTGCCAGCAGTCCCTGGGACCCCCGTTGGCAAGAGACCCAGTACTTC,CASSPWDPRWQETQYF
13,-,TRBJ2-7,TRBV5-6,-,TGTGCCAGCAGCTTGGTTAGTCCCTACGAGCAGTACTTC,CASSLVSPYEQYF
15,-,TRBJ1-3,TRBV7-2,few,TGTGCCAGCAGCTTAGCTGGGAGCTCTGGAAACACCATATATTTT,CASSLAGSSGNTIYF
14,-,TRBJ2-3,TRBV10-1,-,TGCGCCAGCCGGGACTCAGAATTCACAGATACGCAGTATTTT,CASRDSEFTDTQYF
18,TRBD2,TRBJ2-1,TRBV11-1,few,TGTGCCAGCAGCTTAAGAGGGGGGTCGTTGGGACTAGCCAATGAGCAGTTCTTC,CASSLRGGSLGLANEQFF
13,TRBD1,TRBJ1-1,TRBV4-1,-,TGCGCCAGCAGCCCCAGGGGGCGAACTGAAGCTTTCTTT,CASSPRGRTEAFF
15,TRBD2,TRBJ2-7,TRBV5-1,-,TGCGCCAGCAGCTTCAGTAGCGGGAGAGGAGACGAGCAGTACTTC,CASSFSSGRGDEQYF
16,-,TRBJ2-2,TRBV18,-,TGTGCCAGCTCACCACCGTCCGGGCTGAACACCGGGGAGCTGTTTTTT,CASSPPSGLNTGELFF
18,-,TRBJ2-3,TRBV27,-,TGTGCCAGCCGCTACTTGGCCACGAGTATGTCCACCACAGATACGCAGTATTTT,CASRYLATSMSTTDTQYF
13,TRBD1,TRBJ1-4,TRBV20-1,-,TGCAGTGCTTCCCAGGGGGCGCAGGAAAAACTGTTTTTT,CSASQGAQEKLFF